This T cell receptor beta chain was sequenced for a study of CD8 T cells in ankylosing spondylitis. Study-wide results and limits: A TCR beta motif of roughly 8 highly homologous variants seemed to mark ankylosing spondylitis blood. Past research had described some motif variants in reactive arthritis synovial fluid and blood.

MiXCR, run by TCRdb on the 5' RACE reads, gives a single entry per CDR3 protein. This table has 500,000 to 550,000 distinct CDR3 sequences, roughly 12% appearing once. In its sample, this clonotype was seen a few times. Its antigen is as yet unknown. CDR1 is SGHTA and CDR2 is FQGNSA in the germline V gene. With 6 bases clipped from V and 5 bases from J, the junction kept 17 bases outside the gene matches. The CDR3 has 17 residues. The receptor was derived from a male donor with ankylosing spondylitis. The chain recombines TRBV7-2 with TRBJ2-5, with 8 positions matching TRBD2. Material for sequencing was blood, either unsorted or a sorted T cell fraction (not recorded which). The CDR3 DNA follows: TGTGCCAGCAGACAAGGGGGTAAAGCGGGAGTCTTGGAGACCCAGTACTTC. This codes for CASRQGGKAGVLETQYF.